This TCR beta chain was documented in a study of PD-1 blockade in classical Hodgkin lymphoma (dated by TCRdb to the early 2020s). Study-level background: To define a peripheral blood immune signature of response to PD-1 blockade in classical Hodgkin lymphoma, the study combined TCR beta sequencing with CyTOF.

Details on this clone: Its target antigen remains unknown. The record has no base qualities; no much larger clone is one base away.

Results and caveats for the whole study, not just this receptor: The study was restricted to a single clinical trial cohort, and the causes of repertoire differences, possibly disease activity or prior therapy, were left undefined. Baseline TCR diversity was reported to be lower in newly diagnosed patients than in healthy donors and to be lower still in relapsed/refractory patients.

The time point tag for this specimen amounts to: newly diagnosed, previously untreated cHL patient sample. Using a Miltenyi CD8+ T cell isolation kit, CD8+ T cells were purified from thawed PBMCs through magnetic negative selection. To serve as a comparison group for the relapsed/refractory trial patients, PBMCs were sequenced from patients with newly diagnosed, previously untreated classical Hodgkin lymphoma. Peripheral blood was collected in 8 mL Vacutainer Cell Preparation Tubes, from which PBMCs were isolated by centrifugation and then cryopreserved. Purified CD4+ and CD8+ fractions were generated only in cases for which an additional PBMC sample was available. Magnetically labelled cells were removed on LS columns in a quadroMACS separator, and the flow-through was collected as the purified fraction. Genomic DNA was isolated using the Qiagen DNeasy kit from unsorted PBMCs as well as from negatively selected CD4+ and CD8+ fractions. TCR beta CDR3 regions were subjected to amplification by immunoSEQ multiplex PCR with primers that anneal to V and J segments. Amplification bias was minimized using a synthetic immune receptor repertoire, and residual bias was removed computationally after sequencing. As for how the authors treated the data: Repertoire diversity was quantified as the Shannon entropy index using custom Python scripts. Unsorted, CD4+ and CD8+ repertoires were analyzed separately, except for combined analyses in which CD4+ and CD8+ sequences were merged in silico. The table was pulled from immuneACCESS by TCRdb, which kept in-frame rearrangements only. Such tables lose some clones; where checked, under half of the loss comes from unresolved V genes, and the rest has no known cause. The D gene and trimming were derived from the DNA, and the V and J assignments and clone size from that table. The sample table shows about 21,000 clones, and about 83% are seen once. Roughly 6.1% of the sample is held by the ten biggest clonotypes.

This receptor was taken from a human donor with classical Hodgkin lymphoma. Sequencing was done on a sample of CD8+ T cells from blood.

CDR3 region: CATSTGRRDGYTF. The base sequence is TGTGCCACCAGCACCGGGAGGAGGGACGGCTACACCTTC. Here the chain combines TRBV15 and TRBJ1-2, and TRBD1 may be the D gene, going by 5 matching bases. The CDR3 starts with the cysteine, ends with the phenylalanine, and has 13 residues. The entry retains the CDR3 DNA only, 39 bases that are in frame from base 1. CDR1 LNHNV and CDR2 YYDKDF were looked up in the germline V gene (reference sequence). V and J lose 4 bases and 8 bases, and a span of 14 bases separates them. Extended through the reference TRBV15 and TRBJ1-2 proteins, this CDR3 yields the full variable domain: DAMVIQNPRYQVTQFGKPVTLSCSQTLNHNVMYWYQQKSSQAPKLLFHYYDKDFNNEADTPDNFQSRRPNTSFCFLDIRSPGLGDTAMYLCATSTGRRDGYTFGSGTRLTVV.